Sequencing of this TCR beta chain was carried out in a study of radiation and T cells in renal cell carcinoma. CDR1 and CDR2 (germline): MDHEN, SYDVKM. V was clipped by 5 bases and J by 1 base, with 12 bases between them. CDR3 size: 15 residues. About this clone: The antigen is not known.

The protocol was immunoSEQ multiplex PCR, while the TCRdb copy is restricted to in-frame clones and leaves out a portion. The sample has about 140,000 clones, roughly 83% seen once. Findings and caveats of the study: Baseline intratumoral clonotype presence is unknown without pretreatment biopsies. In blood, top tumor clones expanded by 2 weeks, shrinking by 4.

Time point described: baseline pretreatment blood. Treatment specified: 15 Gy SBRT to primary tumor, nephrectomy 4 weeks later. After SBRT, blood was collected at 2 and 4 weeks, plus baseline. This renal cell carcinoma was of the clear cell type. This rearrangement joins TRBV28 to TRBJ1-3; D remains ambiguous. Here the sequenced sample was blood, taken from a patient whose treatment included radiotherapy and nephrectomy. This TCR was sampled from a woman aged 50 to 60 with renal cell carcinoma. CDR3 bases: TGTGCCAGCAGTCTCCTAGGGATATCTGGAAACACCATATATTTT. Translation: CASSLLGISGNTIYF.